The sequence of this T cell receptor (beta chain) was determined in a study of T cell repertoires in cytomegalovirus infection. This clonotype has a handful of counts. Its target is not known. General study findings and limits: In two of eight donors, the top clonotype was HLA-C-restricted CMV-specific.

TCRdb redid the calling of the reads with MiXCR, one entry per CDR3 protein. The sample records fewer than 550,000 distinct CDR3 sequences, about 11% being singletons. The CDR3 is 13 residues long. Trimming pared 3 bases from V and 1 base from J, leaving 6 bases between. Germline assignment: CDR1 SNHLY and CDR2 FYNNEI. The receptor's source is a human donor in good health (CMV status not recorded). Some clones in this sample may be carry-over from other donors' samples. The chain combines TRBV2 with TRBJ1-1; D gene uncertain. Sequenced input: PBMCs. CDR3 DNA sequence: TGTGCCAGCAGTGAGAGTCAGAACACTGAAGCTTTCTTT. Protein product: CASSESQNTEAFF.